This T cell receptor (beta chain) was recorded in a study of cytomegalovirus exposure and HLA in healthy donors. The study, taken as a whole, reports: Reports state that TCR beta sequences accurately predicted most subjects' HLA-A and HLA-B alleles. The study carried out a later analysis of TCR beta sequences. It associated some 17,000 of them with specific HLA alleles at a false discovery rate of 0.05. Later on, a genetic analysis was performed. It linked a missense variant in DCLRE1C with V- and J-gene trimming of TCR beta.

The PCR ran on 60 Vbeta and 13 Jbeta primers. Assay: immunoSEQ multiplex PCR; the TCRdb copy retains only in-frame clones and omits some. Of around 55,000 clones listed, 65% to 80% were seen once; the top ten hold approximately 30%. This clone has only a few counts. Its antigen is not known. Germline values: CDR1 LGHNA, CDR2 YNFKEQ. The trim removed 2 bases at V and 1 base at J, leaving 1 base unmatched. The CDR3 length is 15 residues. This TCR derives from a man aged 40-49 years in good health and CMV-seropositive. Sequencing used PBMCs. The chain uses TRBV4-2 and TRBJ2-3; 9 positions match TRBD2. The chain's CDR3 is CASSQQRGGTDTQYF. In nucleotides, the CDR3 is TGTGCCAGCAGCCAACAGCGGGGGGGCACAGATACGCAGTATTTT.